The 12 T cell receptor beta chains in this list originate from one sample, sequenced in a study of blood T cell repertoires in COVID-19. Only in-frame clones appear in the TCRdb table, and some are missing; sequencing was by immunoSEQ multiplex PCR. The data hold 250,000 to 300,000 clones, with about 87% observed a single time. The source material was peripheral blood. The receptors shown here come from a woman aged 30 to 39 who had recovered from COVID-19.

The genes are TRBV29-1 and TRBJ2-1; possible D gene TRBD1, 6 bases. The germline gives CDR1 SQVTM, CDR2 ANQGSEA. The CDR3 covers 13 residues. V was shortened by 6 bases and J by 1 base, with 10 bases between the two germline ends. CDR3 residues: CSVKGGSYNEQFF. As DNA, the CDR3 is TGCAGCGTAAAAGGGGGTTCCTACAATGAGCAGTTCTTC.

This chain uses TRBV15 with TRBJ2-5; no clear D. Germline V CDR1 and CDR2: LNHNV, YYDKDF (reference sequence). The CDR3 covers 16 residues. V was pared by 6 bases and J by 2 bases, with 19 bases between. The CDR3 coding sequence is TGTGCCACCAGTACCAATAGGCGGCTAACGCAAGAGACCCAGTACTTC. Translation: CATSTNRRLTQETQYF.

This chain links TRBV6-5 with TRBJ2-7; D is possibly TRBD1 (6 bases). Trimming cost V 6 bases and J 4 bases, with 13 bases left between them. Per germline, CDR1 MNHEY and CDR2 SVGAGI. The CDR3 covers 13 residues. The CDR3 region has the DNA TGTGCCAGCAGACGAGGACAGTTGTACGAGCAGTACTTC. Translation gives CASRRGQLYEQYF.

The chain recombines TRBV6-5 with TRBJ1-1; TRBD1 matches 7 bases. Trimming removed 6 bases from V and 6 bases from J; junction bases left unmatched: 10. Looked up from germline, CDR1 is MNHEY and CDR2 is SVGAGI. CDR3 length: 14 amino acids. CDR3 DNA: TGTGCCAGCAGGACCTTAGACAGGGCAGCTGAAGCTTTCTTT. This sequence encodes CASRTLDRAAEAFF.

J is TRBJ2-5 and V is TRBV3-1 (or the pseudogene TRBV3-2); 11 bases are shared with TRBD1. The V gene end was trimmed by 4 bases and the J gene end by 4 bases; junction bases not matched to a gene: 8. There are 16 residues in the CDR3. Germline CDR1 LGHDT, CDR2 YNNKEL (reference sequence). The CDR3 bases are TGTGCCAGCAGCCGGACAGGGGGCTGGGAAGGAGAGACCCAGTACTTC. This sequence encodes CASSRTGGWEGETQYF.

This clone was counted a single time. This chain joins TRBV2 and TRBJ1-1; tentatively, D is TRBD1 (6 bases). The CDR3 runs 15 residues. V was clipped by 7 bases and J by 1 base, with 16 bases between them. Germline values: CDR1 SNHLY, CDR2 FYNNEI. As DNA, the CDR3 is TGTGCCAGCAACAGTAGGGGGGGCTGGAACACTGAAGCTTTCTTT. It codes for CASNSRGGWNTEAFF.

The chain combines TRBV29-1 with TRBJ2-1; 9 bases are a match to TRBD2. V was pared by 6 bases and J by 4 bases, with 7 bases of the junction left unmatched. The length of the CDR3 is 14 residues. Looked up from germline, CDR1 is SQVTM and CDR2 is ANQGSEA. CDR3 DNA sequence: TGCAGCGTGTCCGGACTAGCGTTGTACAATGAGCAGTTCTTC. This codes for CSVSGLALYNEQFF.

This clone showed up just once. The V call is TRBV4-1, the J call TRBJ2-7; D is uncertain. The CDR3 loop spans 15 amino acids. Germline V gene lookup returns CDR1 MGHRA and CDR2 YSYEKL. With 0 bases removed from V and 0 bases from J, the gap between germline ends came to 9 bases. The CDR3 DNA is TGCGCCAGCAGCCAAGATGGCCAGGCCTCCTACGAGCAGTACTTC. The encoded protein is CASSQDGQASYEQYF.

This clone was recorded only once. This chain joins TRBV5-1 and TRBJ1-2, with a tentative D call TRBD1 (6 bases). Deletions cut 0 bases from V and 4 bases from J, with 13 bases between. There are 15 residues in the CDR3. Germline CDR1 and CDR2: SGHRS and YFSETQ. In DNA form, the CDR3 reads TGCGCCAGCAGCTTGGCCGCAAGGGGGGGCTATGGCTACACCTTC. It specifies CASSLAARGGYGYTF. Full variable domain (missing parts from reference TRBV5-1 and TRBJ1-2): KAGVTQTPRYLIKTRGQQVTLSCSPISGHRSVSWYQQTPGQGLQFLFEYFSETQRNKGNFPGRFSGRQFSNSRSEMNVSTLELGDSALYLCASSLAARGGYGYTFGSGTRLTVV.

The J gene is TRBJ1-1, the V gene TRBV7-6, with D possibly matching TRBD1 (6 bases). V lost 5 bases and J 1 base, leaving 14 bases between the germline ends. The germline gives CDR1 SGHVS, CDR2 FNYEAQ. CDR3 length equals 15 residues. CDR3 in DNA: TGTGCCAGCAGCCGAAACAGGGCGGGGAACACTGAAGCTTTCTTT. It translates to CASSRNRAGNTEAFF.

This clone was found once. V is TRBV5-1 and J is TRBJ1-3; no definite D call. The ends were cut back, 0 bases at V and 4 bases at J, with 8 bases in the middle. Germline lookup yields CDR1 SGHRS and CDR2 YFSETQ. The CDR3 is 14 residues long. This chain's CDR3 is CASSLGTPGNTIYF. CDR3 bases: TGCGCCAGCAGCTTGGGAACACCCGGAAACACCATATATTTT.

V and J are TRBV18 and TRBJ2-7, with TRBD1 matching over 9 bases. Germline-derived CDR1 and CDR2 are KGHSH and LQKENI. V lost 3 bases to trimming and J lost 4 bases; unmatched junction nucleotides: 7. There are 15 residues in the CDR3. Here the CDR3 reads CASSPGQGKRYEQYF. The DNA for the CDR3 is TGTGCCAGCTCACCGGGACAGGGTAAAAGGTACGAGCAGTACTTC.